Following are 5 T cell receptor beta chains from one sample sequenced in a study of CD8+ T cells in alopecia areata. Extracted from the samples, RNA was reverse transcribed into cDNA to serve as the sequencing template. The repertoire was sequenced with immunoSEQ multiplex PCR; TCRdb's copy has only in-frame clones and lacks some. The sample holds 190,000 or so clones, roughly three fifths seen once. Treatment in this sample: oral pan-JAK inhibitor, 5-10 mg twice daily. The specimen was CD4+ T cells sorted from blood, collected at week 4, from a patient treated with tofacitinib. These receptors all stem from a human donor with alopecia areata.

This CDR3 is CASRPGTVNTEAFF. The CDR3 DNA reads TGCGCCAGCAGGCCCGGGACTGTGAACACTGAAGCTTTCTTT. The chain carries TRBV5-1 and TRBJ1-1, with D maybe TRBD1 (5 bases). From germline, CDR1 is SGHRS and CDR2 YFSETQ. V lost 5 bases to trimming and J lost 0 bases, with 11 bases between them. The CDR3 totals 14 residues.

About this clone: Other DNA sequences from this sample encode an identical CDR3 as well. V usage is TRBV25-1 and J usage is TRBJ1-5, with TRBD1 identical over 8 bases. The ends lost 3 bases at V and 6 bases at J; junction bases unmatched: 4. Germline assignment: CDR1 MGHDK and CDR2 SYGVNS. The CDR3 totals 14 residues. The CDR3, as DNA: TGTGCCAGCAGTGAGACAGGGGTCGGTCAGCCCCAGCATTTT. Amino acids: CASSETGVGQPQHF.

The V and J genes are TRBV6-5 and TRBJ2-7; 7 nucleotides match TRBD1. The CDR3 loop spans 14 amino acids. From germline, CDR1 is MNHEY and CDR2 SVGAGI. V lost 2 bases to trimming and J lost 7 bases; unmatched junction nucleotides: 8. CDR3 sequence reads: CASSYDRALREQYF. CDR3 in DNA: TGTGCCAGCAGTTACGACAGGGCTCTAAGGGAGCAGTACTTC.

The chain recombines TRBV5-1 with TRBJ2-7, with 13 bases identical to TRBD2. The CDR3 runs 15 residues. In germline, CDR1 is SGHRS, CDR2 YFSETQ. Germline trimming cut 4 bases from V and 3 bases from J; bases unmatched to any gene: 4. DNA for the CDR3: TGCGCCAGCAGCACCCGACTAGCGGGGGGCTACGAGCAGTACTTC. It yields the protein CASSTRLAGGYEQYF.

This chain links TRBV5-1 with TRBJ2-1; D remains ambiguous. This CDR3 is 13 amino acids long. With 3 bases removed from V and 7 bases from J, the gap between germline ends came to 11 bases. Germline values: CDR1 SGHRS, CDR2 YFSETQ. The CDR3 nucleotides are TGCGCCAGCAGCTCGCCCTTCGGAAATGAGCAGTTCTTC. Its translation is CASSSPFGNEQFF.